The clone carrying this T cell receptor beta chain was recorded only once. This record comes from a study of blood T cell repertoires in COVID-19. Turning to the study itself: The United States, Italy and Spain supplied acute and convalescent COVID-19 samples. T cells, B-cell-depleted T cells, or PBMCs provided the cDNA or gDNA that served as material.

The V end was cut by 2 bases, the J end by 3 bases, with 11 bases between. The V gene's germline CDR1 is MNHNS and CDR2 SASEGT. This CDR3 is built from 15 residues. Sequencing used immunoSEQ multiplex PCR; TCRdb keeps in-frame clones, though not all of them. Of 80,000 to 130,000 clones detected, about nine tenths appear once; the ten largest clones hold around 6%. This TCR derives from a man between 65 and 85 years old with acute or convalescent COVID-19. The sample was peripheral blood. The chain combines TRBV6-1 with TRBJ1-3; weak D call: TRBD1 (5 bases). CDR3 protein: CASSERGNRGNTIYF. In DNA form, the CDR3 reads TGTGCCAGCAGTGAAAGGGGCAACCGTGGAAACACCATATATTTT.